This TCR beta chain is drawn from a study of T cell responses to AZD1222 COVID-19 vaccine. The ends were cut back, 7 bases at V and 2 bases at J, with 8 bases in the middle. CDR1 SEHNR and CDR2 FQNEAQ come from the germline V gene (reference sequence). This CDR3 has 12 residues. Notes on this clone: Its target is unknown.

Assay: immunoSEQ multiplex PCR; the TCRdb copy retains only in-frame clones and omits some. The table lists under 100,000 clones, approximately 90% of them singletons. Study-wide points: The sample set comprised mostly white British donors with more females, and clonal diversity was possibly underestimated. Among those given AZD1222, only 6 or 7 were seropositive at baseline. Spike was spanned by vaccine-associated CD4 TCRs, with dominance at 160-218 and 743-854. Increased Spike-specific TCR breadth and depth were observed after two AZD1222 doses.

The clonotype originates from an adult who received the AZD1222 COVID-19 vaccine. The input for sequencing was peripheral blood, taken 28 days after the second AZD1222 dose. The chain has TRBV7-9 and TRBJ1-1; D unresolved. CDR3 DNA sequence: TGTGCCAGCACCGTAAGTAACACTGAAGCTTTCTTT. Translating gives CASTVSNTEAFF.